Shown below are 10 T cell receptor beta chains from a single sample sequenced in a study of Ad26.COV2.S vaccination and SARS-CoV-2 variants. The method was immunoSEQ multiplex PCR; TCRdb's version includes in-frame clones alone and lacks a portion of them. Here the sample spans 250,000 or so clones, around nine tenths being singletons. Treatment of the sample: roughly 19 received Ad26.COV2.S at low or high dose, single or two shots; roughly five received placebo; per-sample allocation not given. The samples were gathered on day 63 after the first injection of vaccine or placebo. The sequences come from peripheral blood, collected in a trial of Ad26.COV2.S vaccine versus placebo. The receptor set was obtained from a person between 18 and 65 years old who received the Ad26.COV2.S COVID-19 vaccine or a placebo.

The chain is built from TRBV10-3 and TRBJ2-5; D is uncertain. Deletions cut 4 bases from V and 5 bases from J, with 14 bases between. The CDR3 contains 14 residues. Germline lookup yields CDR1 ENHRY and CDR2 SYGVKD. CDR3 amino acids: CAISVAAGGETQYF. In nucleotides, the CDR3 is TGTGCCATCAGTGTTGCAGCCGGTGGGGAGACCCAGTACTTC.

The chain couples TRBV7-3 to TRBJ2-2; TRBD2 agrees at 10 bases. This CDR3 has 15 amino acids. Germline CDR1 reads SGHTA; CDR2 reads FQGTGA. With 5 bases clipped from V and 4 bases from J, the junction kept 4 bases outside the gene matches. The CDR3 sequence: CASSPQRGGTGELFF. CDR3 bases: TGTGCCAGCAGCCCGCAGCGGGGGGGCACCGGGGAGCTGTTTTTT.

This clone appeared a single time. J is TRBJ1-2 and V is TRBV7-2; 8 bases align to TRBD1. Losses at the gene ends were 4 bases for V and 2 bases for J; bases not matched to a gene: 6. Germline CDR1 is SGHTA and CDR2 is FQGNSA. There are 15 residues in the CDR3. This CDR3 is CASSSRSGGNYGYTF. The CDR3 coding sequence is TGTGCCAGCAGCTCCCGGTCAGGGGGCAACTATGGCTACACCTTC.

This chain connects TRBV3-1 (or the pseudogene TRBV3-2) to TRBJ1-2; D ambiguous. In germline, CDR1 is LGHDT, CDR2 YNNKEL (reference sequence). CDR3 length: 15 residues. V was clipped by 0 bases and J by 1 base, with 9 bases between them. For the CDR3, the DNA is TGTGCCAGCAGCCAAGATAGAACGGTTAACTATGGCTACACCTTC. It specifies CASSQDRTVNYGYTF.

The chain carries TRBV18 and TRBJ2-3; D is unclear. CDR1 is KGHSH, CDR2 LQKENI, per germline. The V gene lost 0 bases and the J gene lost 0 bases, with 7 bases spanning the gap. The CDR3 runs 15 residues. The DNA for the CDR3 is TGTGCCAGCTCACCACCGACGGCTAGCACAGATACGCAGTATTTT. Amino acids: CASSPPTASTDTQYF.

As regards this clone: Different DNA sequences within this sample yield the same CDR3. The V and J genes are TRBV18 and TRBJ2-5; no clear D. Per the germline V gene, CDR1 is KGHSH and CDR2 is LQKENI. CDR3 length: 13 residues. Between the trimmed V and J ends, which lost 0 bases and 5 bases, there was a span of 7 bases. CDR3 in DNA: TGTGCCAGCTCACCACCTAGCTTGGAGACCCAGTACTTC. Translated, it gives CASSPPSLETQYF.

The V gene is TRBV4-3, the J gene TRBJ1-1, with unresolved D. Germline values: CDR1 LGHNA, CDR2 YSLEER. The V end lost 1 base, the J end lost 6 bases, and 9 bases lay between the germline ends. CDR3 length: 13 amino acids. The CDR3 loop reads CASSQVGVAEAFF. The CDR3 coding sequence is TGCGCCAGCAGCCAAGTCGGGGTTGCTGAAGCTTTCTTT.

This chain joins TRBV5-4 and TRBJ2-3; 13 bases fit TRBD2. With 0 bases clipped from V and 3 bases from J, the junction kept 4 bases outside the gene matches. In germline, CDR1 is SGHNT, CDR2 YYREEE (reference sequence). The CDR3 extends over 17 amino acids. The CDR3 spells CASSLGTSGRRTDTQYF. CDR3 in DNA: TGTGCCAGCAGCTTGGGGACTAGCGGGAGACGGACAGATACGCAGTATTTT.

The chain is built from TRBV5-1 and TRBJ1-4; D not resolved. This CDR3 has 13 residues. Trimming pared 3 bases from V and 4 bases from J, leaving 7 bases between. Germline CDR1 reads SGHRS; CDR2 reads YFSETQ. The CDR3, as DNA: TGCGCCAGCAGCTCACAGCTTAATGAAAAACTGTTTTTT. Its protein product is CASSSQLNEKLFF.

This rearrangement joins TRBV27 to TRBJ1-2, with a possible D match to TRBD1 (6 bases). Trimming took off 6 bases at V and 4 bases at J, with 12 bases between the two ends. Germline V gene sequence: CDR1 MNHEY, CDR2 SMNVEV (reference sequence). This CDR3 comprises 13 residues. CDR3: CASRPTGGYGYTF. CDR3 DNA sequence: TGTGCCAGCAGACCGACAGGTGGCTATGGCTACACCTTC.